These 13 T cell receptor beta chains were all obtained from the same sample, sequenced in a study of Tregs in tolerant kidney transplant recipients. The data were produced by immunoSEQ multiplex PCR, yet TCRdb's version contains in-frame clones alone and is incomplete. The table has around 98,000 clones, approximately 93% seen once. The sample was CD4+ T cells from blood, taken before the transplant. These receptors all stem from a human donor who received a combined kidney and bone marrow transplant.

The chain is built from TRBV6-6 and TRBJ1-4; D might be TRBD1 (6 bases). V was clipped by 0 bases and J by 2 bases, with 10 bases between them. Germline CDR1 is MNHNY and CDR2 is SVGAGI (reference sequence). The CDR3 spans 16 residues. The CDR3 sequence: CASSYSRGGTNEKLFF. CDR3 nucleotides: TGTGCCAGCAGTTACTCTAGGGGGGGGACTAATGAAAAACTGTTTTTT.

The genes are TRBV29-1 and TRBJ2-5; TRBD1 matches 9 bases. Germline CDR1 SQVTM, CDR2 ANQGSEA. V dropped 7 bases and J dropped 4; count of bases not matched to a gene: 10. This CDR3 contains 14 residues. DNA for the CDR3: TGCAGCGGGAAACTAACAGGGGGCTCAGAGACCCAGTACTTC. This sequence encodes CSGKLTGGSETQYF.

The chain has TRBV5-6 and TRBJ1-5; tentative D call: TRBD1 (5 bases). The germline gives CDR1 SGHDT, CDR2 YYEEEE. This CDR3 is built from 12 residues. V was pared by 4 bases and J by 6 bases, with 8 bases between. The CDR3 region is CASSGRAQPQHF. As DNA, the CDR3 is TGTGCCAGCAGCGGCAGGGCTCAGCCCCAGCATTTT.

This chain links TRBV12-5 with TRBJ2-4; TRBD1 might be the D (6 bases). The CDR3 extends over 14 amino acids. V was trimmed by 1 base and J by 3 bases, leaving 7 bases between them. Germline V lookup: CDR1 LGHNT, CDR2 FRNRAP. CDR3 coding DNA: TGTGCTAGTGGTTTGGGGACAGACAAAAACATTCAGTACTTC. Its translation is CASGLGTDKNIQYF.

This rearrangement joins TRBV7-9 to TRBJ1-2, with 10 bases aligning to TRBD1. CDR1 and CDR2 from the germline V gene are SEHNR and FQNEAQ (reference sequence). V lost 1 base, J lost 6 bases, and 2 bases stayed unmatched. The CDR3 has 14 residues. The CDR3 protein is CASSLGDRGDGYTF. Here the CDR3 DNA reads TGTGCCAGCAGCTTAGGGGACAGGGGTGATGGCTACACCTTC.

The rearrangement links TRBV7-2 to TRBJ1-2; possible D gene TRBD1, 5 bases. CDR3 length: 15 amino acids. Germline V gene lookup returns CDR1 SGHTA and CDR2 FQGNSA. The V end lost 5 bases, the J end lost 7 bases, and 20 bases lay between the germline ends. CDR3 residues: CASSPTGGAPAGYTF. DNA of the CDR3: TGTGCCAGCAGCCCGACGGGGGGAGCCCCCGCTGGCTACACCTTC.

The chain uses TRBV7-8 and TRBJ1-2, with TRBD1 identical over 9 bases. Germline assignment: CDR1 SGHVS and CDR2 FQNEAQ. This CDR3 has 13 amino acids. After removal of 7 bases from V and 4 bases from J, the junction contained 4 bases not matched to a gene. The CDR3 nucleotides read TGTGCCAGCACAACAGGGGGCACCTATGGCTACACCTTC. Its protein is CASTTGGTYGYTF.

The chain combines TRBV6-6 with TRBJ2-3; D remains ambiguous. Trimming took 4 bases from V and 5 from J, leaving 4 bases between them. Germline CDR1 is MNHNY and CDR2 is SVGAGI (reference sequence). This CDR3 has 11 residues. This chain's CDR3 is CASSFGDTQYF. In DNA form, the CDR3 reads TGTGCCAGCAGTTTCGGAGATACGCAGTATTTT.

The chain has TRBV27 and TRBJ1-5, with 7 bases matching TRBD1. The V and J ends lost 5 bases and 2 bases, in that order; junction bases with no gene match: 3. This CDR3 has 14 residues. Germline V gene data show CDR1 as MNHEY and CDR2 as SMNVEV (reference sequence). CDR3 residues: CASSRDRGNQPQHF. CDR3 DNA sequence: TGTGCCAGCAGTCGAGACAGGGGCAATCAGCCCCAGCATTTT.

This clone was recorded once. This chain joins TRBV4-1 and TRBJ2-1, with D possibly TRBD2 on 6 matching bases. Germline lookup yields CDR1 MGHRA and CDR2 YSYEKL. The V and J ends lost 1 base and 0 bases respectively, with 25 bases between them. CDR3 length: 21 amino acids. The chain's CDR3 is CASSQVGAGTYLSSSYNEQFF. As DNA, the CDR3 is TGCGCCAGCAGCCAAGTAGGGGCGGGGACGTACTTATCTAGCTCCTACAATGAGCAGTTCTTC.

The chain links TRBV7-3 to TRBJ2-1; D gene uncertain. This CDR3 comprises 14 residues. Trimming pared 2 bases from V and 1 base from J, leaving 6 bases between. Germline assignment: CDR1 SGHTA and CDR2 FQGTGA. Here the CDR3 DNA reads TGTGCCAGCAGCTTATCGGTATCCTACAATGAGCAGTTCTTC. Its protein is CASSLSVSYNEQFF. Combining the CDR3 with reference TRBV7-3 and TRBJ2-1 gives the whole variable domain GAGVSQTPSNKVTEKGKYVELRCDPISGHTALYWYRQSLGQGPEFLIYFQGTGAADDSGLPNDRFFAVRPEGSVSTLKIQRTERGDSAVYLCASSLSVSYNEQFFGPGTRLTVL.

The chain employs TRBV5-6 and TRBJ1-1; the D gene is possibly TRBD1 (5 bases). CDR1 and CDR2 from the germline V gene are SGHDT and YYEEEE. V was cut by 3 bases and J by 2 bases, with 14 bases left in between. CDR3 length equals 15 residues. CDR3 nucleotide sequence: TGTGCCAGCAGCTCACGACAGCTATCTAACACTGAAGCTTTCTTT. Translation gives CASSSRQLSNTEAFF. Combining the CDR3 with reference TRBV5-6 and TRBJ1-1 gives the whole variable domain DAGVTQSPTHLIKTRGQQVTLRCSPKSGHDTVSWYQQALGQGPQFIFQYYEEEERQRGNFPDRFSGHQFPNYSSELNVNALLLGDSALYLCASSSRQLSNTEAFFGQGTRLTVV.

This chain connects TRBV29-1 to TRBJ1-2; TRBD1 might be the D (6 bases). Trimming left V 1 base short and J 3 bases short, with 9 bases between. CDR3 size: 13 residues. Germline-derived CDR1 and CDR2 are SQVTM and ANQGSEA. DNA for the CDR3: TGCAGCGTTGAAGGTCAGGGGTACTATGGCTACACCTTC. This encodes CSVEGQGYYGYTF.